This TCR beta chain was captured in a study of human thymus T cells. The study, taken as a whole, reports: Biased V and J segment usage appeared in thymus and peripheral blood.

This CDR3 spans 13 amino acids. Germline V lookup: CDR1 SQVTM, CDR2 ANQGSEA. The ends lost 3 bases at V and 9 bases at J; junction bases unmatched: 10. Serving as donors were healthy Finnish infants, each of whom was having open corrective surgery for congenital heart defects. Blood DNA came from all available leukocytes, not a fixed cell number. This clone was seen more than once but under ten times. What it binds is not known. Here immunoSEQ multiplex PCR was the method, and the copy in TCRdb shows in-frame clones only, minus some. The sample contains more than 50,000 clones, about 93% of which appear only once.

The chain has TRBV29-1 and TRBJ1-1, with TRBD1 matching over 7 bases. What was sequenced was blood. The receptor was isolated from a boy under two years old with a congenital heart defect but otherwise immunologically healthy. This CDR3 is CSVEGTARLKAFF. The CDR3 DNA reads as TGCAGCGTTGAGGGGACAGCGAGGTTGAAAGCTTTCTTT.